This is a list of T cell receptor beta chains from one sample in a study of tumor and adjacent non-tumor tissue in lung cancer. Each CDR3 protein gets one entry after TCRdb re-called the multiplex PCR reads with MiXCR. The data contain around 60,000 distinct CDR3 sequences, roughly 57% of them singletons. Sequenced input: distant non-tumor lung tissue. These receptors were obtained from a man between 65 and 85 years old with non-small cell lung cancer. The CDR3 runs from the conserved cysteine through the conserved F or W. The D gene is left open where the match is weak. Rows may omit the clone size; those that give it use once, few, many or a size class.

>TRBD2|TRBJ2-3|many|TRBV4-1|16
CASSQDPAGGADTQYF
TGCGCCAGCAGCCAAGACCCGGCGGGGGGGGCAGATACGCAGTATTTT
>.|TRBJ1-1|.|TRBV10-2|13
CACSASTWGEAFF
TGCGCCTGCAGCGCCTCGACATGGGGGGAAGCTTTCTTT
>.|TRBJ2-3|many|TRBV4-1|16
CASSLTGSGSTDTQYF
TGCGCCAGCAGCCTGACGGGATCCGGTAGCACAGATACGCAGTATTTT
>.|TRBJ1-1|.|TRBV11-2|14
CASSSRAGSTEAFF
TGTGCCAGCAGCTCCCGGGCGGGGAGCACTGAAGCTTTCTTT
>.|TRBJ2-7|many|TRBV11-2|12
CASSSGYYEQYF
TGTGCCAGCAGCTCAGGTTACTACGAGCAGTACTTC
>TRBD1|TRBJ1-5|.|TRBV20-1|14
CSVEGALFDQPQDF
TGTAGCGTTGAGGGGGCTTTGTTCGATCAGCCCCAGGATTTT
>.|TRBJ2-5|many|TRBV5-1|12
CASSPPRETQYF
TGCGCCAGCAGCCCCCCCCGCGAGACCCAGTACTTC
>.|TRBJ2-5|.|TRBV18|13
CASSPQGTQTQYF
TGTGCCAGCTCACCTCAGGGAACACAGACCCAGTACTTC
>.|TRBJ1-5|many|TRBV11-2|18
CASSRPFCLRERNQPQHF
TGTGCCAGCAGCCGTCCCTTCTGTCTAAGGGAAAGGAATCAGCCCCAGCATTTT
>.|TRBJ1-1|once|TRBV4-2|15
CASSQHTGPNIEAFF
TGTGCCAGCAGTCAGCATACAGGCCCGAACATTGAAGCTTTCTTT
>TRBD2|TRBJ2-1|many|TRBV14|13
CASSRAGLGEQFF
TGTGCCAGCAGTCGAGCGGGGCTTGGTGAACAGTTCTTC
>TRBD2|TRBJ2-2|.|TRBV7-3|14
CASRAGGLSGEPFF
TGTGCCTCAAGAGCGGGGGGGCTCTCCGGGGAGCCGTTTTTT
>.|TRBJ2-7|.|TRBV11-2|16
CAGSLGGSGDAYEQHF
TGTGCCGGCAGCTTAGGGGGTAGCGGAGATGCCTACGAGCAGCACTTC
>TRBD1|TRBJ2-7|.|TRBV11-3|15
CTNSPAGTVAYEQYF
TGTACCAACAGCCCTGCCGGGACAGTGGCCTACGAGCAGTACTTC
>.|TRBJ1-5|.|TRBV24-1|13
CATSDYSNQPQHF
TGTGCCACCAGTGACTATAGCAATCAGCCCCAGCATTTT
>TRBD2|TRBJ2-3|large|TRBV4-1|14
CASSQGLAGDTQYF
TGCGCCAGCAGCCAAGGCCTAGCGGGAGATACGCAGTATTTT
>.|TRBJ1-1|.|TRBV5-4|16
CASSLTRSRMNTEAFF
TGTGCCAGCAGCTTGACGCGGAGTCGCATGAACACTGAAGCTTTCTTT
>.|TRBJ2-5|.|TRBV11-1|14
CASSLATRQETQYF
TGTGCCAGCAGTTTAGCCACTAGGCAAGAGACCCAGTACTTC
>.|TRBJ2-3|many|TRBV6-2/TRBV6-3|17
CASRGIGFRRATDTQYF
TGTGCCAGCAGAGGGATAGGTTTCCGGAGAGCCACAGATACGCAGTATTTT
>.|TRBJ2-7|.|TRBV5-4|15
CASSLVGSDSYEQYF
TGTGCCAGCAGCTTGGTGGGGTCAGACTCCTACGAGCAGTACTTT
>TRBD2|TRBJ2-1|.|TRBV6-5|17
CASSFPTSGSSYNEQFF
TGTGCCAGCAGTTTCCCCACTAGCGGGAGTTCCTACAATGAGCAGTTCTTC
>.|TRBJ1-1|many|TRBV5-6|12
CASSLTGIEAFF
TGTGCCAGCAGCTTGACAGGGATCGAAGCTTTCTTT
>.|TRBJ2-7|.|TRBV5-1|16
CASSLGGVGRFYEQYF
TGCGCCAGCAGCTTGGGTGGGGTCGGCCGTTTCTACGAGCAGTACTTC
>.|TRBJ1-2|.|TRBV6-5|16
CISSPSPGGLYYGYTF
TGTATCAGCAGCCCCAGCCCCGGAGGACTATACTATGGCTACACCTTC
>TRBD1|TRBJ1-1|.|TRBV7-8|15
CASSLRQGWDTEALF
TGTGCCAGCAGCTTAAGACAGGGGTGGGACACTGAAGCTTTATTT
>.|TRBJ2-7|.|TRBV11-2|11
CASILVGEQYF
TGTGCCAGCATCCTCGTTGGAGAGCAGTACTTC
>TRBD1|TRBJ1-1|many|TRBV20-1|12
CSAAQGGTEAFF
TGCAGTGCTGCCCAGGGGGGAACTGAAGCTTTCTTT
>.|TRBJ1-2|few|TRBV7-2|13
CASSPARRGEYTF
TGTGCCAGCAGCCCGGCCAGGAGAGGGGAATACACCTTC
>TRBD2|TRBJ2-1|.|TRBV5-4|16
CASGRASGGEYNEQFF
TGTGCCAGCGGCAGGGCGAGCGGGGGTGAGTACAATGAGCAGTTCTTT
>.|TRBJ2-2|.|TRBV6-5|12
CASVGGSGELFF
TGTGCCAGTGTGGGGGGCTCCGGGGAGTTGTTTTTT
>TRBD1|TRBJ2-1|.|TRBV5-4|15
CAISAQGYMGQQQFF
TGTGCCATTAGCGCACAGGGGTATATGGGGCAGCAACAGTTCTTC
>.|TRBJ2-2|.|TRBV6-5|15
CASTPSNTNTGDLFF
TGTGCCAGCACCCCCAGCAACACGAACACCGGGGACCTGTTTTTT
>TRBD2|TRBJ2-1|.|TRBV28|14
CASSTSARGGEQFF
TGTGCCAGTTCCACTAGCGCCCGAGGTGGGGAGCAGTTCTTC
>TRBD2|TRBJ2-5|.|TRBV11-2|15
CASSLYRGGIETQYF
TGTGCCAGCAGCTTATACCGGGGAGGGATAGAGACCCAGTATTTC
>.|TRBJ2-5|.|TRBV4-2|15
CASSPGPEPPETQHF
TGTGCCAGCAGCCCCGGACCCGAACCACCAGAGACCCAGCACTTC
>TRBD2|TRBJ2-2|.|TRBV14|15
CTSSQGLARTGELFF
TGTACCAGCAGCCAAGGACTAGCAAGGACCGGGGAGCTGTTTTTT
>.|TRBJ2-5|few|TRBV11-2|14
CVSGFVMGRKTQYF
TGTGTCAGCGGCTTCGTTATGGGGAGGAAGACCCAGTACTTC
>.|TRBJ2-7|once|TRBV7-9|17
CASSLAAQTGGTHGLYF
TGTGCCAGCAGCTTAGCGGCACAGACTGGCGGGACCCACGGGCTGTACTTC
>.|TRBJ2-7|many|TRBV21-1|13
CASRKEQLYEQYF
TGTGCCAGCAGAAAGGAACAGTTATACGAGCAGTACTTC
>TRBD1|TRBJ1-6|.|TRBV2|14
CASRGDSCNSPLHF
TGTGCCAGCAGGGGGGACAGCTGTAATTCACCCCTCCACTTT
>.|TRBJ2-7|.|TRBV30|14
CAWRWGRSPYEQYF
TGTGCCTGGAGATGGGGTAGGAGCCCCTACGAGCAGTACTTC
>.|TRBJ1-6|.|TRBV4-1|15
CTSSQDRTPISPLHF
TGCACCAGTAGCCAAGATCGGACACCAATTTCACCCCTCCACTTT
>.|TRBJ2-5|.|TRBV12-3/TRBV12-4|13
CPSSFDRLETQYF
TGTCCCAGTAGTTTTGATCGATTAGAGACCCAGTACTTC
>.|TRBJ1-2|.|TRBV7-8|13
CASSSGTEYGYTF
TGTGCCAGCAGCTCCGGGACGGAATATGGCTACACCTTC
>.|TRBJ1-4|many|TRBV6-5|15
CASSSPGTGNEKLFF
TGTGCCAGCAGTTCCCCCGGGACGGGGAATGAAAAACTGTTTTTT
>TRBD1|TRBJ1-1|many|TRBV20-1|13
CSAGRGRLTEAFF
TGCAGTGCTGGAAGGGGGCGCTTAACTGAAGCTTTCTTT
>.|TRBJ2-5|.|TRBV7-9|15
CASSAGLGDGETQYF
TGTGCCAGCAGTGCGGGACTGGGGGACGGCGAGACCCAGTACTTC
>.|TRBJ1-2|.|TRBV12-3/TRBV12-4|13
CASGSHDYYGYTF
TGTGCCAGCGGATCCCATGACTACTATGGCTACACCTTC
>.|TRBJ2-3|.|TRBV6-5|11
CVSEGTDTLYF
TGTGTCAGCGAGGGCACAGATACGCTGTATTTT
>.|TRBJ2-7|many|TRBV6-5|14
CASSTERTAYEQYF
TGTGCCAGCAGCACCGAGAGGACAGCCTACGAGCAGTACTTC
>TRBD1|TRBJ1-4|.|TRBV6-1|15
CASSATGGGEGQLFF
TGTGCCAGCAGTGCGACAGGGGGCGGAGAAGGACAACTGTTTTTT
>TRBD1|TRBJ1-1|.|TRBV7-9|15
CASNLQGQGLIEAFF
TGTGCCAGCAACTTACAGGGACAGGGCTTAATTGAAGCTTTCTTT
>TRBD2|TRBJ2-7|.|TRBV19|19
CASSTLLASGRARVNEQYF
TGTGCCAGTAGTACCCTCCTTGCGAGCGGGAGGGCCAGGGTCAACGAGCAGTACTTC
>.|TRBJ2-1|.|TRBV24-1|15
CATSDFSERANEQFF
TGTGCCACCAGTGATTTCTCGGAGAGGGCAAATGAGCAGTTCTTC
>.|TRBJ2-1|few|TRBV5-6|12
CASSLKSPKQFF
TGTGCCAGCAGCTTGAAGAGCCCAAAGCAGTTCTTC
>.|TRBJ2-3|.|TRBV11-2|14
CDSSSGSLADTQYF
TGTGACAGCAGCTCCGGGTCGCTTGCAGATACGCAGTATTTT
>.|TRBJ1-2|many|TRBV7-8|12
CASSSGVYGYTF
TGTGCCAGCAGCTCGGGGGTCTATGGCTACACCTTC
>.|TRBJ2-3|.|TRBV14|13
CASSHSGTDTQYF
TGTGCCAGCAGCCACTCAGGGACAGATACGCAGTATTTT
>.|TRBJ2-2|few|TRBV20-1|17
CSARDSGHRPNTGELFF
TGCAGTGCTAGAGATTCGGGTCACCGACCGAACACCGGGGAGCTGTTTTTT